These 25 T cell receptor beta chains came from one sample sequenced in a study of spatial heterogeneity in lung cancer. Indicated time point: blood taken at disease recurrence. Unsorted whole RNA of tumor, nontumor lung or frozen PBMC was sequenced. TCRdb analysed the 5' RACE reads with MiXCR anew, one entry per CDR3 protein. The repertoire holds over 7,500 distinct CDR3 sequences, roughly 3.9% seen once, with roughly 18% in the top ten. Sequenced material: PBMCs, taken at recurrence. The receptors derive from a female donor with early-stage non-small cell lung cancer.

This clonotype was recorded at least ten times. A library prepared for alpha chains yielded this beta chain as an off-target read; its size is of little meaning. The rearrangement uses TRBV2 and TRBJ2-5; maybe TRBD1 (8 bases). There are 13 residues in the CDR3. Trimming stripped 4 bases from V and 9 bases from J, with 15 bases between. The V gene's germline CDR1 is SNHLY and CDR2 FYNNEI. The CDR3 bases are TGTGCCAGCAGTGCGTTACAGGGGGGGGCCCAGTACTTC. Translation gives CASSALQGGAQYF.

This clonotype was recorded at least ten times. This beta chain turned up in a library designed for alpha chains; as an off-target read, its abundance says little. CDR3 in amino acids: CSARDGGPGGYGYTF. CDR3 nucleotides: TGCAGTGCTAGAGATGGGGGACCCGGAGGCTATGGCTACACCTTC. The chain employs TRBV20-1 and TRBJ1-2; possible D gene TRBD1, 5 bases. Per the germline V gene, CDR1 is DFQATT and CDR2 is SNEGSKA (reference sequence). The CDR3 covers 15 residues. The V end lost 0 bases, the J end lost 4 bases, and 15 bases lay between the germline ends.

This clonotype was found many times. For a library built for alpha chains, this beta chain is a stray read; little rests on its size. J is TRBJ2-3 and V is TRBV6-5, with a weak D call TRBD1 (6 bases). Trimming stripped 0 bases from V and 4 bases from J, with 8 bases between. CDR3 size: 14 residues. The germline gives CDR1 MNHEY, CDR2 SVGAGI. The CDR3 nucleotides are TGTGCCAGCAGTTACTCGAAGGGGGCAGATACGCAGTATTTT. It yields the protein CASSYSKGADTQYF.

Judged by abundance, this clonotype is medium-sized. Within a library made for alpha chains, this beta chain is off target, and its count is uninformative. The V call is TRBV12-3 or TRBV12-4, the J call TRBJ2-3; 11 nucleotides agree with TRBD1. The V and J ends lost 4 bases and 4 bases, in that order; junction bases with no gene match: 4. CDR3 length equals 15 residues. CDR3 nucleotides: TGTGCCAGCAGTTCCGGACAGGGGGCCGCAGATACGCAGTATTTT. This codes for CASSSGQGAADTQYF.

By share of the sample, this clonotype is medium-sized. Being off target in a library aimed at alpha chains, this beta chain has a size of little meaning. The rearrangement joins TRBV29-1 to TRBJ1-2; 12 bases line up with TRBD1. V dropped 7 bases and J dropped 4; count of bases not matched to a gene: 4. The CDR3 covers 13 residues. Germline lookup yields CDR1 SQVTM and CDR2 ANQGSEA. The CDR3 DNA is TGCAGCGCCGGGGACAGGGGGCCCTATGGCTACACCTTC. Encoded protein: CSAGDRGPYGYTF.

By frequency in the sample, this clonotype is medium-sized (0.01 to 0.1%). A library made for alpha chains picked up this beta chain off target, so its size means little. The chain couples TRBV2 to TRBJ1-5; TRBD1 matches at 9 bases. The CDR3 runs 12 residues. Losses at the gene ends were 8 bases for V and 9 bases for J; bases not matched to a gene: 5. Germline lookup yields CDR1 SNHLY and CDR2 FYNNEI. The CDR3 here is CASRGTGTPQHF. CDR3 nucleotides: TGTGCCAGCCGAGGGACAGGGACGCCCCAGCATTTT.

As concerns this clonotype: Because this beta chain is a stray read in a library intended to capture alpha chains, its abundance should not be given much weight. The gene calls are TRBV5-1 and TRBJ2-3, with TRBD1 as a possible D gene (6 bases). V was shortened by 4 bases and J by 4 bases, with 16 bases between the two germline ends. Germline loops: CDR1 SGHRS, CDR2 YFSETQ. The CDR3 has 15 amino acids. CDR3 loop: CASSQTPAGADTQYF. The CDR3 DNA is TGCGCCAGCAGCCAGACCCCGGCAGGGGCAGATACGCAGTATTTT.

This clonotype was counted ten times or more. The library was built for alpha chains, so this beta chain is an off-target read and its size means little. V gene TRBV6-5 combines with J gene TRBJ2-1, with 7 bases that match TRBD1. Germline CDR1 MNHEY, CDR2 SVGAGI. This CDR3 is built from 16 residues. The ends lost 4 bases at V and 2 bases at J; junction bases unmatched: 8. The DNA for the CDR3 is TGTGCCAGCAGTTCGAAACGACAGGGCCCCTACAATGAGCAGTTCTTC. It is translated as CASSSKRQGPYNEQFF.

This clonotype was found many times. This beta chain lies outside the target of a library built for alpha chains; its clone size means little. The chain combines TRBV20-1 with TRBJ2-1, with 12 positions matching TRBD2. V lost 4 bases and J lost 9; bases outside the gene matches: 7. Germline V gives CDR1 DFQATT, CDR2 SNEGSKA (reference sequence). The CDR3 loop spans 14 amino acids. The chain's CDR3 is CSAKELAGGLEQFF. The CDR3 DNA is TGCAGTGCTAAAGAACTAGCGGGGGGCCTTGAGCAGTTCTTC.

This clonotype came up many times. This beta chain is an off-target read within a library intended for alpha chains, so its frequency means little. The V gene is TRBV20-1, the J gene TRBJ1-2, with 7 bases lining up with TRBD1. V shed 6 bases, J shed 5 bases, and the junction held 12 bases outside the gene matches. The germline CDR1 and CDR2 sequences are DFQATT and SNEGSKA (reference sequence). This CDR3 contains 14 residues. CDR3 in amino acids: CSAPRDSPGYGYTF. The CDR3 DNA reads TGCAGTGCCCCGCGGGACAGCCCGGGGTATGGCTACACCTTC.

Ten or more counts support this clonotype. This beta chain is a stray read from a library made for alpha chains; its abundance is not meaningful. The rearrangement uses TRBV30 and TRBJ1-2, with D perhaps matching TRBD1 (5 bases). V lost 4 bases and J 2 bases, leaving 8 bases between the germline ends. The CDR3 runs to 12 residues. CDR1 GTSNPN and CDR2 SVGIG come from the germline V gene (reference sequence). The CDR3 loop is CAWTGLNYGYTF. The CDR3 region has the DNA TGTGCCTGGACAGGGTTAAACTATGGCTACACCTTC.

Sample share makes this clonotype medium-sized. Little can be read into the size of this beta chain, an off-target read in a library designed for alpha chains. CDR3 region: CAWSPLRGLGQPQHF. Written as DNA, the CDR3 is TGTGCCTGGAGCCCACTGAGGGGGCTCGGTCAGCCCCAGCATTTT. V gene TRBV30 combines with J gene TRBJ1-5; TRBD1 agrees at 7 bases. The CDR3 loop spans 15 amino acids. From germline, CDR1 is GTSNPN and CDR2 SVGIG (reference sequence). The V gene end was trimmed by 3 bases and the J gene end by 6 bases; junction bases not matched to a gene: 11.

In its sample, this clonotype is medium-sized. This beta chain slipped into a library made for alpha chains as a stray read, so its size is not meaningful. This chain connects TRBV29-1 to TRBJ1-2, with TRBD1 matching over 8 bases. The CDR3 has 13 amino acids. V dropped 5 bases and J dropped 7; count of bases not matched to a gene: 9. Looked up from germline, CDR1 is SQVTM and CDR2 is ANQGSEA. The CDR3 loop is CSVKTGARVGYTF. In DNA form, the CDR3 reads TGCAGCGTTAAGACAGGGGCGAGGGTTGGCTACACCTTC.

The sample holds a few counts of this clonotype. This beta chain lies outside the target of a library built for alpha chains; its clone size means little. The rearrangement links TRBV28 to TRBJ2-3; unclear D gene. Trimming cost V 6 bases and J 3 bases, with 4 bases left between them. The CDR3 runs to 11 residues. Per germline, CDR1 MDHEN and CDR2 SYDVKM. The CDR3 sequence: CASSLTDTQYF. The CDR3 bases are TGTGCCAGCAGCCTAACAGATACGCAGTATTTT.

This clonotype was picked up many times. Since it is a stray read in a library aimed at alpha chains, this beta chain has a size that is not meaningful. The J gene is TRBJ1-5, the V gene TRBV6-2 or TRBV6-3; no clear D. The CDR3 runs to 13 residues. The ends were cut back, 10 bases at V and 0 bases at J, with 10 bases in the middle. CDR1 and CDR2 from the germline V gene are MNHEY and SVGEGT. The CDR3 is CANPRNSNQPQHF. For the CDR3, the DNA is TGTGCCAACCCCCGGAATAGCAATCAGCCCCAGCATTTT.

This clonotype was recorded at least ten times. Because this beta chain is a stray read in a library intended to capture alpha chains, its abundance should not be given much weight. The V call is TRBV24-1, the J call TRBJ2-5, with 15 positions matching TRBD2. Germline V gene sequence: CDR1 KGHDR, CDR2 SFDVKD. The V gene end was trimmed by 2 bases and the J gene end by 2 bases; junction bases not matched to a gene: 2. The CDR3 consists of 17 residues. The CDR3 nucleotides read TGTGCCACCAGTGATTCGGGACTAGCGGGGGGACAAGAGACCCAGTACTTC. This codes for CATSDSGLAGGQETQYF.

This clonotype is categorized as medium-sized (0.01 to 0.1%). Little can be read into the size of this beta chain, an off-target read in a library designed for alpha chains. The J gene is TRBJ1-1, the V gene TRBV28; D unresolved. V dropped 6 bases and J dropped 6 bases, with 8 bases sitting between them. Per the germline V gene, CDR1 is MDHEN and CDR2 is SYDVKM. The CDR3 covers 11 residues. CDR3 nucleotide sequence: TGTGCCAGCAGGGGCAAACCTGAAGCTTTCTTT. It translates to CASRGKPEAFF.

This clonotype came up many times. With the library built for alpha chains, this beta chain is off target and its frequency is not meaningful. This sequence joins TRBV4-3 and TRBJ1-3, with no clear D. The CDR3 length is 15 residues. V lost 1 base, J lost 0 bases, and 7 bases lay in between. Germline CDR1 LGHNA, CDR2 YSLEER. The CDR3 reads CASSQGGNSGNTIYF. The CDR3 DNA sequence: TGCGCCAGCAGCCAAGGAGGGAACTCTGGAAACACCATATATTTT.

This clonotype was counted many times. Because this beta chain is a stray read in a library intended to capture alpha chains, its abundance should not be given much weight. The J gene is TRBJ2-3, the V gene TRBV29-1, with 13 bases fitting TRBD2. The germline V gene has CDR1 SQVTM and CDR2 ANQGSEA. Trimming took 3 bases from V and 1 from J; bases not matched to a gene: 4. This CDR3 has 16 amino acids. CDR3 region: CSVEPGLAGGTDTQYF. In DNA form, the CDR3 reads TGCAGCGTTGAGCCTGGACTAGCGGGGGGCACAGATACGCAGTATTTT.

This clonotype has at least ten counts. The library was built for alpha chains, so this beta chain is an off-target read and its size means little. The chain is built from TRBV21-1 and TRBJ2-1. TRBV21-1 is assigned pseudogene status. CDR3 length: 11 amino acids. Written as DNA, the CDR3 is TGTGCCAGCAGCAAAGGCAATGAGCAGTTCTTC. Protein product: CASSKGNEQFF.

Comments on this clonotype: The library was prepared for alpha chains; this beta chain is a stray read, so its frequency means little. The chain has TRBV12-3 or TRBV12-4 and TRBJ2-5, with 7 nucleotides matching TRBD1. The J segment lost 1 base and the V segment lost 6 bases, leaving 5 bases of the junction unmatched. This CDR3 is built from 14 residues. CDR3 nucleotides: TGTGCCAGCAGCCTCGGGACAGCCCAAGAGACCCAGTACTTC. It is translated as CASSLGTAQETQYF.

This clonotype was observed many times. This beta chain lies outside the target of a library built for alpha chains; its clone size means little. The V gene is TRBV28, the J gene TRBJ2-7; tentative D call: TRBD2 (7 bases). Germline-derived CDR1 and CDR2 are MDHEN and SYDVKM. V dropped 2 bases and J dropped 6 bases, with 23 bases sitting between them. The CDR3 runs to 17 residues. The CDR3 DNA reads as TGTGCCAGCAGTTTAGTATCGGGCCCGCGGGGGCTCGGCGAGCAGTACTTC. This codes for CASSLVSGPRGLGEQYF.

This clonotype appeared many times. In a library made to pick up alpha chains, this beta chain is a stray read with a size that means little. The gene calls are TRBV28 and TRBJ2-6; D gene uncertain. Germline V gene lookup returns CDR1 MDHEN and CDR2 SYDVKM. Trimming took 6 bases from V and 0 from J, leaving 15 bases between them. CDR3 size: 17 residues. The DNA for the CDR3 is TGTGCCAGCAGGTCCTCCCGGGTCCGCTCTGGGGCCAACGTCCTGACTTTC. Translation gives CASRSSRVRSGANVLTF.

As to this clonotype: Because the library targeted alpha chains, this beta chain is an off-target read whose size means little. The chain has TRBV24-1 and TRBJ2-1; D is perhaps TRBD1 (8 bases). This CDR3 comprises 16 residues. Germline values: CDR1 KGHDR, CDR2 SFDVKD. Trimming cost V 10 bases and J 0 bases, with 18 bases left between them. CDR3 sequence reads: CATGGDRLSSYNEQFF. CDR3 nucleotide sequence: TGTGCCACAGGGGGGGACAGGCTCTCCTCCTACAATGAGCAGTTCTTC.

This clonotype appeared many times. This beta chain represents an off-target read in a library built for alpha chains; its size is of limited meaning. The chain recombines TRBV20-1 with TRBJ2-7, with D perhaps matching TRBD1 (6 bases). This CDR3 region has 14 residues. V was shortened by 3 bases and J by 2 bases, with 14 bases between the two germline ends. CDR1 is DFQATT and CDR2 is SNEGSKA in the germline V gene (reference sequence). CDR3 sequence reads: CSASGRDKPYEQYF. The DNA for the CDR3 is TGCAGTGCTAGCGGCCGGGACAAGCCCTACGAGCAGTACTTC.